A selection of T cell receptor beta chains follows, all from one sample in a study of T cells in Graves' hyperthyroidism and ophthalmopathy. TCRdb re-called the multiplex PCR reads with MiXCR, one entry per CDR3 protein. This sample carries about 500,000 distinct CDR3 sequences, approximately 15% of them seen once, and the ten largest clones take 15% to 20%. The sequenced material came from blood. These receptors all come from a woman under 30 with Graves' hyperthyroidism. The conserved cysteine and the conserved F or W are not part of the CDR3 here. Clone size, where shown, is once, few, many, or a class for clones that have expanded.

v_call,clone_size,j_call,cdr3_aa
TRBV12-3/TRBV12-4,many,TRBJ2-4,ASSLGRGSGGQPGAKNIQY
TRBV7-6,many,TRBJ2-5,ASSQGWRQGPETQY
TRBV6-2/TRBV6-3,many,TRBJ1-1,ASSPHVKGGNTEAF
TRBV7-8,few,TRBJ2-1,ASSLATLSGASSYNEQF
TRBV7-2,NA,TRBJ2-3,ASSQTQGTGLGTDTQY
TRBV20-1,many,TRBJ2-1,SAPKAGGPLLSYNEQF
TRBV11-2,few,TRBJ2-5,ASSRPLQETQY
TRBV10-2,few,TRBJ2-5,ASSQILETQY
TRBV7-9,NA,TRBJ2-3,ASSTRELTDTQY
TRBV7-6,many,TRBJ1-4,ASSLIGGQGTPSTNEKLF
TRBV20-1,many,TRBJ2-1,SALFGARSNEQF
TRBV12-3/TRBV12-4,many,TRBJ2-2,ASSLVGSINTGELF
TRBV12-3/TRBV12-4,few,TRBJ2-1,ASSGVGGGESNNEQF
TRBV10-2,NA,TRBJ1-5,ASSDAGVRQPQH
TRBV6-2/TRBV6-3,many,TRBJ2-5,ASSSGTDKETQY
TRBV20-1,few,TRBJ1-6,SARVGNNNSPLH
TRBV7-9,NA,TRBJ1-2,ASTSARRDSPNYGYT
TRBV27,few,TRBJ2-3,ASSLTLTSGGPLRTDTQY
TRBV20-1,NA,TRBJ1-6,SVSQGANSPLH
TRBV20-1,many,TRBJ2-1,SARLSGRAYEQF
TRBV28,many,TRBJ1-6,ASRLTGGRAPLH
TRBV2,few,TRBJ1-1,ASRDRDPSF
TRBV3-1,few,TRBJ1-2,ASSRSRAAPGYT
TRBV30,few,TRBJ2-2,AWQDPTRGGELF
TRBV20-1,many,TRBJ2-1,SARDPGARWGEQF
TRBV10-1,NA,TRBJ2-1,ASSAGLAYNEQF
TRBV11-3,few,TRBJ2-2,ASSLYSTGELF
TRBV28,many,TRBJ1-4,ASSSRPLGKLF
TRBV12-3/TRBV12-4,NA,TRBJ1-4,ASSHVVTNEKLF
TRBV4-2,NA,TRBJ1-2,ASSHLDRNYGYT
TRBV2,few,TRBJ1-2,ASIPRVGDYGYA
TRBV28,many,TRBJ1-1,ASSLPGLKNTEAF
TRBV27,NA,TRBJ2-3,ASSLSREGSDTQY
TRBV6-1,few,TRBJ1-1,ASSSGFPEAF
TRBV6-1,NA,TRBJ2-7,ASSAQRRRSSYEQY
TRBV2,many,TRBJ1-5,ASSERRELSPQH
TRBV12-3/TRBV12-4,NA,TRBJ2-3,ASSGGGGEGFGTDTQY
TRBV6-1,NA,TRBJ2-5,ATRGGETQY
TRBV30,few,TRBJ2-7,AWSLSEQY
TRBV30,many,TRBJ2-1,AWTALAGEKQF
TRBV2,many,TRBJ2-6,ASSEREGANVLT
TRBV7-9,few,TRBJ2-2,ASSLGLAEELF